The source of this T cell receptor (beta chain) is a study of tumor-infiltrating lymphocytes in primary liver carcinoma. Study context: The number of productive TCRbeta reads per sample ranged from roughly 3.65 to 8 million and was similar across tissue types.

Germline DNA was extracted alongside blood RNA, which was obtained from unsorted whole blood. Those patients suffered from chronic HBV infection and were treatment-naive. Notes on the study in general: Tumors and blood were compared for top-250-clone fraction, and tumors had the significantly higher value (p = 0.039).

A primer in the constant region served to generate TCR beta cDNA from 500 to 600 ng of total RNA. Three rounds of nested multiplex PCR with slightly modified ARM-PCR produced TCR beta libraries. Amplification in the first two PCR rounds was performed using TRBV1-TRBV30 forward primers and a C-beta reverse primer for approximately 10 cycles each. Via MiXCR, TCRdb re-called the multiplex PCR reads, giving one row per CDR3 protein. The table shows some 190,000 distinct CDR3 sequences, with over 45% occurring only once. This CDR3 comprises 14 residues. Trimming shortened V by 6 bases and J by 3 bases, and 13 bases separated the two germline ends. Germline values: CDR1 SEHNR, CDR2 FQNEAQ (reference sequence). To note about this clonotype: Its antigen is not known.

The source material was peripheral blood. The V and J genes are TRBV7-9 and TRBJ2-3; D perhaps matches TRBD1 (5 bases). This TCR derives from a man aged 35-49 years with primary liver carcinoma and hepatitis B virus infection. Here the CDR3 reads CASSRAGSTDTQYF. CDR3 bases: TGTGCCAGCAGTCGGGCAGGGTCGACAGATACGCAGTATTTT.